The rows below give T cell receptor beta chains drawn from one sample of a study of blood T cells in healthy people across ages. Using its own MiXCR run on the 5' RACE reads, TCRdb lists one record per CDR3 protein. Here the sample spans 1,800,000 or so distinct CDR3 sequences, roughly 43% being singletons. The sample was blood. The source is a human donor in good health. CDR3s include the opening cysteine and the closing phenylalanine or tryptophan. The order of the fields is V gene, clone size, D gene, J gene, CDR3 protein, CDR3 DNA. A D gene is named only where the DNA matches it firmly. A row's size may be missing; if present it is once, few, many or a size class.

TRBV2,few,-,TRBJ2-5,CASNGGTVQETQYF,TGTGCCAGCAACGGGGGGACAGTCCAAGAGACCCAGTACTTC
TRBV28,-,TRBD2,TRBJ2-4,CASNPSGGSKNIQYF,TGTGCCAGCAATCCTAGCGGGGGTTCCAAAAACATTCAGTACTTC
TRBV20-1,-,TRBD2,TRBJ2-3,CSALADTDTQYF,TGCAGTGCCCTAGCGGACACAGATACGCAGTATTTT
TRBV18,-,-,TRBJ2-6,CASSQGLGANVLTF,TGTGCCAGCTCACAGGGTCTCGGGGCCAACGTCCTGACTTTC
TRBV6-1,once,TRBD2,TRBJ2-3,CASRSRAGPNTQYF,TGTGCCAGCAGATCACGAGCGGGGCCGAATACGCAGTATTTT
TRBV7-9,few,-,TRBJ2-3,CASSLGEVDTQYF,TGTGCCAGCAGCTTAGGTGAAGTAGATACGCAGTATTTT
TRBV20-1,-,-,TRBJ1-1,CSASSQNTEAFF,TGCAGTGCTAGCAGCCAGAACACTGAAGCTTTCTTT
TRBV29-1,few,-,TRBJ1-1,CSVEAGFSEAFF,TGCAGCGTTGAAGCGGGATTCTCTGAAGCTTTCTTT
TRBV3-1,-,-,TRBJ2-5,CASSHGTEQETQYF,TGTGCCAGCAGCCACGGGACGGAACAAGAGACCCAGTACTTC
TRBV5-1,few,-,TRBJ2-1,CASSLDSGFSYNEQFF,TGCGCCAGCAGCTTGGATTCCGGGTTCTCCTACAATGAGCAGTTCTTC
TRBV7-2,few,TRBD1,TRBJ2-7,CASSRVQGAYEQYF,TGTGCCAGCAGCCGTGTTCAGGGGGCGTACGAGCAGTACTTC
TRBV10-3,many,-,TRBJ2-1,CAISERRGQYNEQFF,TGTGCCATCAGTGAGAGGAGGGGACAGTACAATGAGCAGTTCTTC
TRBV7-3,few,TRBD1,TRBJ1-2,CASSLRGPGQGDGYTF,TGTGCCAGCAGTTTAAGGGGACCCGGACAGGGGGATGGCTACACCTTC
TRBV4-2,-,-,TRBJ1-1,CASSRADLNTEAFF,TGTGCCAGCAGCCGAGCGGATTTGAACACTGAAGCTTTCTTT
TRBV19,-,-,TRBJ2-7,CATSEQSSYEQYF,TGTGCCACTTCGGAACAAAGCTCCTACGAGCAGTACTTC
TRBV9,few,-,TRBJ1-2,CASSVGDGPYGYTF,TGTGCCAGCAGCGTAGGGGACGGCCCTTATGGCTACACCTTC
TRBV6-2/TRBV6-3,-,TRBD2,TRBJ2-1,CASNNGTSGGPNPDNEQFF,TGTGCCAGCAACAACGGGACTAGCGGGGGGCCAAACCCAGACAATGAGCAGTTCTTC
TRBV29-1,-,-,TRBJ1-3,CSVVMPFSGNTIYF,TGCAGCGTTGTGATGCCTTTCTCTGGAAACACCATATATTTT
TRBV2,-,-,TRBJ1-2,CASSEETGRGRYTF,TGTGCCAGCAGTGAAGAAACGGGTCGAGGGCGCTACACCTTC
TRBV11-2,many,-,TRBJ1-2,CASSLERGNYGYTF,TGTGCCAGCAGCTTAGAGAGGGGGAACTATGGCTACACCTTC
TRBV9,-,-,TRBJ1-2,CASSSDRGAPTGSYTF,TGTGCCAGCAGCTCAGACCGGGGGGCCCCTACGGGAAGCTACACCTTC
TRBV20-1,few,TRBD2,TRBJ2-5,CSARDQLAGGPHLTQYF,TGCAGTGCTAGAGATCAACTAGCGGGGGGCCCCCATTTGACCCAGTACTTC
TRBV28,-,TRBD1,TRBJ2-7,CASSPALQGNEQYF,TGTGCCAGCAGTCCAGCACTACAGGGGAACGAGCAGTACTTC
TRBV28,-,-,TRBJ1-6,CASSPAGSSSYNSPLHF,TGTGCCAGCAGTCCGGCGGGCTCTAGCTCCTATAATTCACCCCTCCACTTT
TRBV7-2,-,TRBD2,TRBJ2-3,CASSQGTSGRGDTQYF,TGTGCCAGCAGCCAGGGGACTAGCGGCCGAGGAGATACGCAGTATTTT
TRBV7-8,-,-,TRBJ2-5,CASSLGVNSKVGETQYF,TGTGCCAGCAGCTTAGGGGTAAACAGTAAGGTGGGAGAGACCCAGTACTTC
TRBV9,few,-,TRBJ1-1,CASSVATLNTEAFF,TGTGCCAGCAGCGTAGCTACCCTGAACACTGAAGCTTTCTTT
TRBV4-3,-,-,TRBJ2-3,CASSLRTAAYTQYF,TGCGCCAGCAGCCTTCGGACAGCAGCCTATACGCAGTATTTT
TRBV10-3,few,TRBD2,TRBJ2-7,CAISEGTNLVYEQYF,TGTGCCATCAGTGAGGGGACTAACCTCGTCTACGAGCAGTACTTC
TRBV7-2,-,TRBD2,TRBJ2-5,CASGSGGAGETQYF,TGTGCCAGTGGTAGCGGGGGGGCCGGAGAGACCCAGTACTTC
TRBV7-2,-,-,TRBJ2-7,CASSLIKLGDSYEQYF,TGTGCCAGCAGCTTAATTAAACTAGGGGACTCCTACGAGCAGTACTTC
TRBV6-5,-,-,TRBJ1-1,CASSYLLDRWDTEAFF,TGTGCCAGCAGTTACTTATTGGACCGTTGGGACACTGAAGCTTTCTTT
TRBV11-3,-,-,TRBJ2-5,CASSLSSGRGETQYF,TGTGCCAGCAGCCTCAGTTCGGGCCGTGGTGAGACCCAGTACTTC
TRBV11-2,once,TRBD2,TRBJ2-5,CASSSLAGGLGKTQYF,TGTGCCAGCAGCTCTCTAGCGGGGGGGCTGGGAAAGACCCAGTACTTC
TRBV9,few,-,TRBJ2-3,CASSPRLGGTDTQYF,TGTGCCAGCAGCCCTAGACTAGGTGGGACAGATACGCAGTATTTT
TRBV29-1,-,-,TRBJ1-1,CSVVWGFRNTEAFF,TGCAGCGTTGTTTGGGGTTTTCGGAACACTGAAGCTTTCTTT
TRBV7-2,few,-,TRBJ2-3,CASSLRGLSTDTQYF,TGTGCCAGCAGCTTACGGGGCCTCAGCACAGATACGCAGTATTTT
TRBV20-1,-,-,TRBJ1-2,CSAVLQGDYGYTF,TGCAGTGCTGTACTTCAGGGAGACTATGGCTACACCTTC
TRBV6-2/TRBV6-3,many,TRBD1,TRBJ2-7,CASRLTGGSYEQYF,TGTGCCAGCAGATTGACAGGGGGATCCTACGAGCAGTACTTC
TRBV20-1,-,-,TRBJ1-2,CSARGIYYGYTF,TGCAGTGCTAGAGGCATCTATTATGGCTACACCTTC
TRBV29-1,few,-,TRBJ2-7,CSVADGVYEQYF,TGCAGCGTTGCCGACGGAGTCTACGAGCAGTACTTC
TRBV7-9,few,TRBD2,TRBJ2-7,CASSLLGREADEQYF,TGTGCCAGCAGCTTATTGGGTCGGGAGGCGGACGAGCAGTACTTC
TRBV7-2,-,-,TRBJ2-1,CASSKSYDEQFF,TGTGCCAGCAGTAAGAGTTACGATGAGCAGTTCTTC
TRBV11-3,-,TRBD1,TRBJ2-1,CASSSRTGVRNEQFF,TGTGCCAGCAGCTCCAGGACAGGGGTTCGGAATGAGCAGTTCTTC
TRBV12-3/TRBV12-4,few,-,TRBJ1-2,CASSLTNNYGYTF,TGTGCCAGCAGTTTGACCAATAACTATGGCTACACCTTC
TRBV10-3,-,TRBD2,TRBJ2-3,CASVAGGRTDTQYF,TGTGCCTCCGTAGCGGGGGGGCGAACAGATACGCAGTATTTT
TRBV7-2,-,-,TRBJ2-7,CASSPRVNYEQYF,TGTGCCAGCAGCCCCAGGGTAAACTACGAGCAGTACTTC
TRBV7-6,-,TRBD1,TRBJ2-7,CASSYYAGGDEQYF,TGTGCCAGCAGCTACTACGCAGGGGGCGACGAGCAGTACTTC
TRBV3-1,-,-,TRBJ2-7,CASSQDRLREQDF,TGTGCCAGCAGCCAAGATCGGCTACGCGAGCAGGACTTC
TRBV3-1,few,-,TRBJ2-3,CASSQDLRRGGKDTQYF,TGTGCCAGCAGCCAAGACCTCCGGAGGGGGGGCAAAGATACGCAGTATTTT
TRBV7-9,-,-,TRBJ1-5,CASSLGTSRGNQPQHF,TGTGCCAGCAGCCTCGGGACCTCGAGGGGCAATCAGCCCCAGCATTTT
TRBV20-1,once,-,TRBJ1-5,CSAAQGNNQPQHF,TGCAGTGCGGCACAGGGAAACAATCAGCCCCAGCATTTT
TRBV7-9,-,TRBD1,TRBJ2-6,CASSSRTGETGANVLTF,TGTGCCAGCAGCTCCCGGACAGGAGAGACTGGGGCCAACGTCCTGACTTTC